This T cell receptor beta chain was captured in a study of cytotoxic CD8 clonotypes in ibrutinib-treated CLL. Measured with immunoSEQ multiplex PCR; TCRdb has only the in-frame clones, and not every one. The sample has about 200,000 clones, roughly 72% seen once. The V segment lost 0 bases and the J segment 0 bases; nucleotides outside the gene matches: 6. The CDR3 is 16 residues long. The germline V gene encodes CDR1 GTSNPN and CDR2 SVGIG (reference sequence). Source: PBMCs, taken after 24 months of ibrutinib treatment. The source is a human donor with chronic lymphocytic leukemia. V and J are TRBV30 and TRBJ1-1, with 8 bases aligning to TRBD1. CDR3 sequence: CAWSVRDRLLNTEAFF. The CDR3 nucleotides read TGTGCCTGGAGTGTACGGGACAGGCTTTTGAACACTGAAGCTTTCTTT.